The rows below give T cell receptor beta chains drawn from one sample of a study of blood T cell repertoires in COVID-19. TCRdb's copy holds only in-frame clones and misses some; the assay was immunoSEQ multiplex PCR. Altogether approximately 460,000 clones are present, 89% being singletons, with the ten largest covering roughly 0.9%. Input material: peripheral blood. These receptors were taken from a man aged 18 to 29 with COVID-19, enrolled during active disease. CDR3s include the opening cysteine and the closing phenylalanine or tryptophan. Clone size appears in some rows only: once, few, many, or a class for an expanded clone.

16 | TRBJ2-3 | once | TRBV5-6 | CASSLMFVGGTDTQYF
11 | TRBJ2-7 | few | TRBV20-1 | CSARAPREQYF
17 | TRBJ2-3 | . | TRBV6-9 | CASSYPQAGPRRDTQYF
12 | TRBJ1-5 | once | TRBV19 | CASSVTDQPQHF
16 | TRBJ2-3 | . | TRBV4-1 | CASSQERHPGADTQYF
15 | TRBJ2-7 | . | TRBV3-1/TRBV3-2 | CASSQDWRGAHEQYF
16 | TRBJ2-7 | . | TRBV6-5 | CASSYAGVGLFYEQYF
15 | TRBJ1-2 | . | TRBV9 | CASSSTRDREDGYTF
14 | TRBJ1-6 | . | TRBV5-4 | CASSWARSNSPLHF
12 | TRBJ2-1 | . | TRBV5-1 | CASSLAGNEQFF
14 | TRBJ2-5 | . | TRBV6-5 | CASSDRGGIWTQYF
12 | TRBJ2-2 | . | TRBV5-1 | CASSRGTGELFF
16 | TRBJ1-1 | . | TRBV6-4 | CASSDSSGAANTEAFF
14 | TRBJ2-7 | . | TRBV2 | CASSLDRASYEQYF
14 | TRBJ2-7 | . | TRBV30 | CAWSDRDRGYEQYF
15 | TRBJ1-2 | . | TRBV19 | CASSIEGRTNYGYTF
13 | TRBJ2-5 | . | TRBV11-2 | CASSFGGLETQYF
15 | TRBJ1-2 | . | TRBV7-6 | CASSLQSGSNYGYTF
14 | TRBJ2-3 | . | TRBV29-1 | CSVESSGEGDTQYF
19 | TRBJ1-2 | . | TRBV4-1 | CASSQVLARPRPGHYGYTF
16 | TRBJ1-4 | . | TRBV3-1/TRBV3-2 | CASSRVTGWTNEKLFF
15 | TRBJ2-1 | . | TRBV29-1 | CSARRSSGSSREQFF
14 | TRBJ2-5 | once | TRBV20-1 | CSASTADSQETQYF
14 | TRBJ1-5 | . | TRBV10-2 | CASRKGQGSQPQHF
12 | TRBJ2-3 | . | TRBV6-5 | CASSNGVGRQYF
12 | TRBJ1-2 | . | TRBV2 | CASSQDLYGYTF
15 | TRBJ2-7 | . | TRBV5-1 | CASSSTGTSSYEQYF
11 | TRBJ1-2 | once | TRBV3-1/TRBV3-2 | CASSLQGGYTF
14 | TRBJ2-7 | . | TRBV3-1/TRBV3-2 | CASSQDGLAAEQYF
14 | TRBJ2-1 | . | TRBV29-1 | CSLGRGSGYNEQFF
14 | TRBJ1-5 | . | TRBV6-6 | CASRKGTGEQPQHF
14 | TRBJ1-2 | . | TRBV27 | CAKTPPGQVYGYTF
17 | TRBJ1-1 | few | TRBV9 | CASSVATGTGMNTEAFF
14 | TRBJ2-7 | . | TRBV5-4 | CASSSGTDPYEQYF
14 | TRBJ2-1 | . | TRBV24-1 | CATSGLAGYNEQFF
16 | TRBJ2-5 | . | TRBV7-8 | CASSFSGLAGEETQYF
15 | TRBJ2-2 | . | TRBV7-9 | CASSLWTGFTGELFF